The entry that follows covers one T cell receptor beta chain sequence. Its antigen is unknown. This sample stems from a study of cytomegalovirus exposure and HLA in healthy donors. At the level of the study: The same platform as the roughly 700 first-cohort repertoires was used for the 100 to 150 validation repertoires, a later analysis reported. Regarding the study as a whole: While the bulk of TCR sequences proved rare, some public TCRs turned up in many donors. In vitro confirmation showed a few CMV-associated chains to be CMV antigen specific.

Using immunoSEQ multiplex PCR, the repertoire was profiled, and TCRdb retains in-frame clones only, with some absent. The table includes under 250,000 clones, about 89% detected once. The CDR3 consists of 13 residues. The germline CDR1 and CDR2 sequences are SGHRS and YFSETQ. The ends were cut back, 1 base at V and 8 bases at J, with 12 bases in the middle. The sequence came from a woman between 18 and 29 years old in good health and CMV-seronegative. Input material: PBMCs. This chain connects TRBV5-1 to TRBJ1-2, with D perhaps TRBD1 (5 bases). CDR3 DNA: TGCGCCAGCAGCTTGCAGACAGAAACGGGCTACACCTTC. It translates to CASSLQTETGYTF.